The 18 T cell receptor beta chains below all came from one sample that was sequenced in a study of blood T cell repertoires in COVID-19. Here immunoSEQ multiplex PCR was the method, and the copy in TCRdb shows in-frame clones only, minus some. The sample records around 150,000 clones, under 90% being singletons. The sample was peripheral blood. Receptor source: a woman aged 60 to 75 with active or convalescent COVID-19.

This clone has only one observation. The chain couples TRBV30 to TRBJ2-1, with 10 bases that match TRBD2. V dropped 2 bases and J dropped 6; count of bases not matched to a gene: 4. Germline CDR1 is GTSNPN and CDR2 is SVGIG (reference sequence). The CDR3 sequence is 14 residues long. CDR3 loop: CAWSLAGERNEQFF. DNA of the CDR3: TGTGCCTGGAGTCTAGCGGGAGAACGCAATGAGCAGTTCTTC. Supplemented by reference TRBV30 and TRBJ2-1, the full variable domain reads SQTIHQWPATLVQPVGSPLSLECTVEGTSNPNLYWYRQAAGRGLQLLFYSVGIGQISSEVPQNLSASRPQDRQFILSSKKLLLSDSGFYLCAWSLAGERNEQFFGPGTRLTVL.

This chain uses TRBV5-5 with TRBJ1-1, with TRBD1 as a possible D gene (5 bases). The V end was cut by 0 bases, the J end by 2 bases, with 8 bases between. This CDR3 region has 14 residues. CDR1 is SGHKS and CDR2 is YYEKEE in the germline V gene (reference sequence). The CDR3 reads CASSLGQPNTEAFF. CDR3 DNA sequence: TGTGCCAGCAGCTTGGGACAGCCAAACACTGAAGCTTTCTTT.

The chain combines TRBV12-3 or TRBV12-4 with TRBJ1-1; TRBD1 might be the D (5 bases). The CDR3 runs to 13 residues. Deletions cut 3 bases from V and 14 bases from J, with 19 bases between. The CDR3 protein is CASSFLGGVRLFF. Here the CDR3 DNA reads TGTGCCAGCAGTTTTTTGGGGGGGGTGCGATTGTTCTTT.

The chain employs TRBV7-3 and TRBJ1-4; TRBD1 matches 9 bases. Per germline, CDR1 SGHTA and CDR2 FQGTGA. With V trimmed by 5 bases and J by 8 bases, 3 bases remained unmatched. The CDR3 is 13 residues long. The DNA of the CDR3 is TGTGCCAGCAGCCCCGGACAGGGGGAAAAACTGTTTTTT. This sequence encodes CASSPGQGEKLFF. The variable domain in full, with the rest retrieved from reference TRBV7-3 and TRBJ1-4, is GAGVSQTPSNKVTEKGKYVELRCDPISGHTALYWYRQSLGQGPEFLIYFQGTGAADDSGLPNDRFFAVRPEGSVSTLKIQRTERGDSAVYLCASSPGQGEKLFFGSGTQLSVL.

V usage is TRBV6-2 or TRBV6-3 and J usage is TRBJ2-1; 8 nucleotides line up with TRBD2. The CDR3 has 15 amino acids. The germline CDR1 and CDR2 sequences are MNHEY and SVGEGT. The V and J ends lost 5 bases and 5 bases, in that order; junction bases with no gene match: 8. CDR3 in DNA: TGTGCCAGCAGTCAAATAGCGGGATCTAACAATGAGCAGTTCTTC. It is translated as CASSQIAGSNNEQFF.

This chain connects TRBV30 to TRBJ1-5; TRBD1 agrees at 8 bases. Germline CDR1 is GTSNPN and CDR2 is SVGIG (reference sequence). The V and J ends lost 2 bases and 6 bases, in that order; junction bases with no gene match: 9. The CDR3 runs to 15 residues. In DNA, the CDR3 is TGTGCCTGGAGTCAAGGTGGCAGGGGGCGTCAGCCCCAGCATTTT. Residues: CAWSQGGRGRQPQHF.

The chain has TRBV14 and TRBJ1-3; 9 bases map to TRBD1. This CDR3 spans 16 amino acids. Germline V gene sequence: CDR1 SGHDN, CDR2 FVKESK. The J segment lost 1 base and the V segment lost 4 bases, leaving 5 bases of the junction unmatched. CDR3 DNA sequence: TGTGCCAGCAGCCTACAGGGGGCATGGTCTGGAAACACCATATATTTT. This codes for CASSLQGAWSGNTIYF.

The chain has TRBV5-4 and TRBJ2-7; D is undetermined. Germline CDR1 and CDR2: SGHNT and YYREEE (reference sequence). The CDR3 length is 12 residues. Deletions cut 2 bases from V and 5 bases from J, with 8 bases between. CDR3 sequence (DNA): TGTGCCAGCAGCTTACTTTTCGACGAGCAGTACTTC. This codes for CASSLLFDEQYF.

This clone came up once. The CDR3 loop is CASSLGRNYEQYF. The CDR3 nucleotides read TGTGCCAGCAGCTTGGGGCGGAACTACGAGCAGTACTTC. The rearrangement joins TRBV5-8 to TRBJ2-7, with D unresolved. Germline values: CDR1 SGHTS, CDR2 YDEGEE. Trimming stripped 0 bases from V and 3 bases from J, with 7 bases between. The CDR3 spans 13 residues.

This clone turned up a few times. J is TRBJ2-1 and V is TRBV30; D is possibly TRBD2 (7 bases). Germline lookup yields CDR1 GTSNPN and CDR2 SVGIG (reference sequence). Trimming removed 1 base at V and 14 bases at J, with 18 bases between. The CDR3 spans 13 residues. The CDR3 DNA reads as TGTGCCTGGAGTGCTCAGCGGGGACACCACGAGTTCTTC. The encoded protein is CAWSAQRGHHEFF. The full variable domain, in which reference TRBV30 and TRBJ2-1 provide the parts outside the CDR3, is SQTIHQWPATLVQPVGSPLSLECTVEGTSNPNLYWYRQAAGRGLQLLFYSVGIGQISSEVPQNLSASRPQDRQFILSSKKLLLSDSGFYLCAWSAQRGHHEFFGPGTRLTVL.

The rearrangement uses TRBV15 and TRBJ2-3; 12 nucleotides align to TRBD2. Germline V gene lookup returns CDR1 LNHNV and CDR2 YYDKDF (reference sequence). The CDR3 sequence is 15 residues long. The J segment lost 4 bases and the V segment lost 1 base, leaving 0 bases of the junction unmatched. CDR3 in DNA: TGTGCCACCAGCAGAGGACTAGCGGGAGCAGATACGCAGTATTTT. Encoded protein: CATSRGLAGADTQYF.

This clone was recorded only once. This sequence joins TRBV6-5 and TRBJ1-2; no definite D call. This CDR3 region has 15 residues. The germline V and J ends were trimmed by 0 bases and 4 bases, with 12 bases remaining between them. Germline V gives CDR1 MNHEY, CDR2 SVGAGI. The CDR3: CASSYSAGIIYGYTF. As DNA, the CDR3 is TGTGCCAGCAGTTACTCGGCGGGGATAATCTATGGCTACACCTTC.

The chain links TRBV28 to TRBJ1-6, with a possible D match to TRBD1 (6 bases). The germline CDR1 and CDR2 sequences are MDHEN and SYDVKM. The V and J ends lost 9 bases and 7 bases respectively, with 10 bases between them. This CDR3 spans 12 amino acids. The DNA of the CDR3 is TGTGCCAGTAGGACAGTAAATTCACCCCTCCACTTT. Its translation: CASRTVNSPLHF. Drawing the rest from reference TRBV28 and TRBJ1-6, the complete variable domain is DVKVTQSSRYLVKRTGEKVFLECVQDMDHENMFWYRQDPGLGLRLIYFSYDVKMKEKGDIPEGYSVSREKKERFSLILESASTNQTSMYLCASRTVNSPLHFGNGTRLTVT.

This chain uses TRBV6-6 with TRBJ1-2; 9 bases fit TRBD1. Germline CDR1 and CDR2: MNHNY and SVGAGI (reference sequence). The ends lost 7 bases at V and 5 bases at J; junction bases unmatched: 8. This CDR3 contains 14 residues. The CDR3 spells CASNPRGTGYGYTF. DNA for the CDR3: TGTGCCAGCAATCCTAGGGGGACAGGGTATGGCTACACCTTC.

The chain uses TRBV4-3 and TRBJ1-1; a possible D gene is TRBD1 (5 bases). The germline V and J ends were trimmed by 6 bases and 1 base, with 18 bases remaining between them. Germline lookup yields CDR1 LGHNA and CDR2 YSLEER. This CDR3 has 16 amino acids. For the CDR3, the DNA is TGCGCCAGCAGAGGAACGGCGGGGCATGGGAACACTGAAGCTTTCTTT. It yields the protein CASRGTAGHGNTEAFF.

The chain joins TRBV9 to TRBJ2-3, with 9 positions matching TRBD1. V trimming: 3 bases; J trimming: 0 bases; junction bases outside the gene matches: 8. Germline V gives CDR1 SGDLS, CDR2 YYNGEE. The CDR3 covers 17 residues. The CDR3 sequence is CASSAGTGLYSTDTQYF. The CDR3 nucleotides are TGTGCCAGCAGCGCTGGGACAGGGTTATACAGCACAGATACGCAGTATTTT. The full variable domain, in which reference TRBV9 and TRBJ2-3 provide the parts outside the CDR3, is DSGVTQTPKHLITATGQRVTLRCSPRSGDLSVYWYQQSLDQGLQFLIQYYNGEERAKGNILERFSAQQFPDLHSELNLSSLELGDSALYFCASSAGTGLYSTDTQYFGPGTRLTVL.

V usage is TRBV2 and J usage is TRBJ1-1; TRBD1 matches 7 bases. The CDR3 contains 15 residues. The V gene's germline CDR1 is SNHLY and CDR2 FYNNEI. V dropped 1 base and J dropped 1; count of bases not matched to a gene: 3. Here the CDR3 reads CASSEEGQWNTEAFF. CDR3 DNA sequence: TGTGCCAGCAGTGAAGAGGGACAGTGGAACACTGAAGCTTTCTTT.

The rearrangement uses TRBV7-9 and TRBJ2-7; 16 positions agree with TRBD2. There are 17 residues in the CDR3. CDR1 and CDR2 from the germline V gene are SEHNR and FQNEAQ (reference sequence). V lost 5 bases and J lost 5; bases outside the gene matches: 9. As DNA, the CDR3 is TGTGCCAGCAGCACCCAACCGGGACTAGCGGGAGGGCACGAGCAGTACTTC. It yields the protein CASSTQPGLAGGHEQYF.